The 4 T cell receptor beta chains presented below share a single source sample, sequenced in a study of regulatory T cells in long-lasting Graves disease. Arm-PCR of CDR3 regions with iRepertoire HTBI primers generated TCR beta libraries. TCRdb called the multiplex PCR reads again in MiXCR, with one record for every CDR3 protein. The table records some 350,000 distinct CDR3 sequences, about 17% of them present only once. The time point is: newly diagnosed GD, antithyroid drugs for less than 3 months. Making the TCR library involved RNA that had been extracted from PBMCs. These data also featured in a second study, about T cells in Graves' hyperthyroidism and ophthalmopathy.

The sample was peripheral blood mononuclear cells (PBMCs), taken at new diagnosis, from a patient treated with antithyroid drugs. These receptors originate from a woman aged 18 to 35 with Graves disease.

The sample holds many counts of this clonotype. This chain uses TRBV12-3 or TRBV12-4 with TRBJ2-2; 11 positions agree with TRBD2. This CDR3 is built from 16 residues. The J segment lost 4 bases and the V segment lost 8 bases, leaving 9 bases of the junction unmatched. Here the CDR3 DNA reads TGTGCCAGCGGAACATTAGCGGGGGGGCTCACCGGGGAGCTGTTTTTT. Encoded protein: CASGTLAGGLTGELFF.

The chain couples TRBV29-1 to TRBJ2-5; 9 bases map to TRBD1. V dropped 6 bases and J dropped 1; count of bases not matched to a gene: 6. The V gene's germline CDR1 is SQVTM and CDR2 ANQGSEA. The CDR3 is 14 amino acids. The CDR3 protein is CSVTDRGVQETQYF. The CDR3 region has the DNA TGCAGCGTAACAGACAGGGGGGTCCAAGAGACCCAGTACTTC.

The sample holds many counts of this clonotype. V is TRBV7-6 and J is TRBJ2-1; 7 bases map to TRBD1. The J segment lost 7 bases and the V segment lost 1 base, leaving 7 bases of the junction unmatched. From germline, CDR1 is SGHVS and CDR2 FNYEAQ. The CDR3 has 15 residues. CDR3 bases: TGTGCCAGCAGCTTAGGAGCGACAGGGAGAAATGAGCAGTTCTTC. The encoded protein is CASSLGATGRNEQFF.

This clonotype came up many times. J is TRBJ2-5 and V is TRBV3-1, with no clear D. The CDR3 runs to 14 residues. Trimming took off 2 bases at V and 3 bases at J, with 10 bases between the two ends. Germline V gene data show CDR1 as LGHDT and CDR2 as YNNKEL (reference sequence). This CDR3 reads CASSQHSTKETQYF. CDR3 in DNA: TGTGCCAGCAGCCAACACTCCACAAAAGAGACCCAGTACTTC.